The rows below give T cell receptor beta chains drawn from one sample of a study of blood T cells in healthy people across ages. In TCRdb, the 5' RACE reads were re-called with MiXCR into one record per CDR3 protein. The table includes approximately 680,000 distinct CDR3 sequences, about a third detected once. The source material was blood. All receptors derive from a woman of 80 years or more in good health. The CDR3 runs from the conserved cysteine through the conserved F or W. Rows may omit the clone size; those that give it use once, few, many or a size class.

clone size	V gene	J gene	CDR3 protein
-	TRBV27	-	CASSLSLAAATYEQYF
-	TRBV27	TRBJ2-5	CASSLGLRGQETQYF
-	TRBV27	TRBJ2-1	CASSQYGQGEGYNEQFF
-	TRBV3-1	TRBJ2-7	CASSQESREQYF
many	TRBV29-1	TRBJ1-2	CSVEGQGEVGYTF
-	TRBV4-1	TRBJ1-5	CASSHEFAYNQPQHF
-	TRBV29-1	TRBJ2-1	CSVLRGYWYNEQFF
many	TRBV20-1	TRBJ1-2	CSARVRDRGNYGYTF
-	TRBV6-5	TRBJ2-1	CASSYRHDGPTNEQFF
many	TRBV20-1	TRBJ2-7	CSAVGGLEQYF
many	TRBV7-6	TRBJ2-3	CASRLGQGGTDTQYF
many	TRBV25-1	TRBJ2-7	CASSLTSYEQYF
many	TRBV15	TRBJ2-7	CATSRTGEWGEQYF
many	TRBV5-1	TRBJ2-3	CASSNGGITDTQYF
few	TRBV5-1	TRBJ1-1	CASSLSVLAMNTEAFF
-	TRBV7-3	-	CASSPAGGETNEQYF
many	TRBV6-2/TRBV6-3	TRBJ2-7	CASRTIGRSEAYEQYF
-	TRBV5-1	TRBJ2-7	CASSLGGGTYEQYF
few	TRBV11-1	TRBJ2-1	CASSPHRVAGGPISSYNEQFF
few	TRBV7-9	TRBJ2-1	CASSPHCGEQFF
many	TRBV20-1	TRBJ1-6	CSAREELGDNSPLHF
-	TRBV3-1	TRBJ2-3	CAGSPGQGTDTQCF
few	TRBV5-5	TRBJ1-1	CASSLIELSNTEAFF